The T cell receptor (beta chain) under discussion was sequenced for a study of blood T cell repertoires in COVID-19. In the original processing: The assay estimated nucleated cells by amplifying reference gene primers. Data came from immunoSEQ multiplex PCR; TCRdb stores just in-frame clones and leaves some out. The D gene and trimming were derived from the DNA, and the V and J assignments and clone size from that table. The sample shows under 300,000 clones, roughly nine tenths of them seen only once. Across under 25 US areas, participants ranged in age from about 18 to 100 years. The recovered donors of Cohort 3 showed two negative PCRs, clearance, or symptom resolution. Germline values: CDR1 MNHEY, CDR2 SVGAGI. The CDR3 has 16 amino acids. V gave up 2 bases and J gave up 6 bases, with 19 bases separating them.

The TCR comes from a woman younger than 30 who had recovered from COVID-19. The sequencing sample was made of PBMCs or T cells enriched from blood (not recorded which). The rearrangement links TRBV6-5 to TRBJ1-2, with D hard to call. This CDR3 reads CASSYGAALHDNGYTF. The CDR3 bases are TGTGCCAGCAGTTACGGCGCAGCTCTACACGACAATGGCTACACCTTC.